This T cell receptor beta chain emerged from a study of blood T cell repertoires in COVID-19. About the research overall: Samples of COVID-19 (acute and convalescent) were obtained from the United States, Italy and Spain.

Looked up from germline, CDR1 is SGHRS and CDR2 is YFSETQ. The germline V and J ends were trimmed by 0 bases and 0 bases, with 8 bases remaining between them. The CDR3 runs to 15 residues. TCRdb's table, derived via immunoSEQ multiplex PCR, lists solely in-frame clones and lacks some. The sample has some 47,000 clones, around 80% seen once. The J gene is TRBJ2-3, the V gene TRBV5-1, with D perhaps TRBD2 (6 bases). The sequence was collected from a human donor in a cohort sampled during active COVID-19. The material sequenced was peripheral blood. CDR3 in amino acids: CASSLETRSTDTQYF. The CDR3 region has the DNA TGCGCCAGCAGCTTGGAGACTAGGAGCACAGATACGCAGTATTTT.